A single sample is the source of the 8 T cell receptor beta chains below, sequenced in a study of blood T cell repertoires in COVID-19. Libraries were prepared by immunoSEQ multiplex PCR; TCRdb keeps only in-frame clonotypes and omits some of them. The sample includes approximately 140,000 clones, approximately 88% seen only once; the top ten take 25% to 35%. Sequencing was done on a sample of peripheral blood. The receptors were sampled from a human donor in a cohort sampled during active COVID-19.

This rearrangement joins TRBV5-1 to TRBJ2-7; D unresolved. The CDR3 loop spans 14 amino acids. CDR1 SGHRS and CDR2 YFSETQ come from the germline V gene. V lost 4 bases and J 4 bases, leaving 15 bases between the germline ends. The CDR3 loop is CASSPARQPYEQYF. In DNA, the CDR3 is TGCGCCAGCAGCCCCGCCAGGCAACCTTACGAGCAGTACTTC.

A single count supports this clone. The rearrangement links TRBV2 to TRBJ2-3; 15 positions match TRBD2. With V trimmed by 5 bases and J by 5 bases, 11 bases remained unmatched. Germline V gives CDR1 SNHLY, CDR2 FYNNEI. CDR3 length equals 18 residues. CDR3 nucleotide sequence: TGTGCCAGCAGTCCTGGACTAGCGGGGGGGCCCGGCCTAGATACGCAGTATTTT. Translation gives CASSPGLAGGPGLDTQYF.

This clone is a singleton in its sample. The J gene is TRBJ1-3, the V gene TRBV20-1; D not resolved. Trimming cost V 4 bases and J 6 bases, with 7 bases left between them. CDR1 DFQATT and CDR2 SNEGSKA come from the germline V gene (reference sequence). This CDR3 comprises 11 residues. CDR3 amino acids: CSAKLQNTIYF. The DNA of the CDR3 is TGCAGTGCTAAGCTTCAAAACACCATATATTTT.

DNA of the CDR3: TGTGCCATCAGGGGGCCGACCGGGGAGCTGTTTTTT. Protein sequence: CAIRGPTGELFF. V gene TRBV10-3 combines with J gene TRBJ2-2; perhaps TRBD1 as D (5 bases). CDR3 length: 12 residues. The germline V gene has CDR1 ENHRY and CDR2 SYGVKD. V lost 6 bases and J 5 bases, leaving 7 bases between the germline ends.

A single count supports this clone. The chain is built from TRBV7-2 and TRBJ2-7; perhaps TRBD1 as D (5 bases). Trimming took off 7 bases at V and 0 bases at J, with 10 bases between the two ends. The CDR3 covers 13 residues. Looked up from germline, CDR1 is SGHTA and CDR2 is FQGNSA. The CDR3 reads CASTLGPSYEQYF. The DNA for the CDR3 is TGTGCCAGCACCTTGGGGCCCTCCTACGAGCAGTACTTC.

V usage is TRBV6-6 and J usage is TRBJ1-5, with D uncertain. The CDR3 consists of 16 residues. The V end was cut by 4 bases, the J end by 1 base, with 14 bases between. Germline CDR1 and CDR2: MNHNY and SVGAGI (reference sequence). DNA of the CDR3: TGTGCCAGCAGTTCCCCGGTGGGAGGGAGCAATCAGCCCCAGCATTTT. Its protein product is CASSSPVGGSNQPQHF.

This chain connects TRBV19 to TRBJ2-5; 8 positions agree with TRBD1. There are 14 residues in the CDR3. Germline CDR1 reads LNHDA; CDR2 reads SQIVND (reference sequence). The V and J ends lost 4 bases and 4 bases, in that order; junction bases with no gene match: 5. CDR3 sequence: CASSTPGQGETQYF. As DNA, the CDR3 is TGTGCCAGTAGTACTCCTGGACAGGGAGAGACCCAGTACTTC.

The V gene is TRBV11-3, the J gene TRBJ2-1; TRBD1 is a possible D gene (5 bases). The germline V gene encodes CDR1 SGHNT and CDR2 YENEEA. Trimming took 1 base from V and 4 from J, leaving 8 bases between them. This CDR3 contains 14 residues. DNA for the CDR3: TGTGCCAGCAGCTTAGGCAGGGAATACAATGAGCAGTTCTTC. Its protein product is CASSLGREYNEQFF. Full variable domain (missing parts from reference TRBV11-3 and TRBJ2-1): EAGVVQSPRYKIIEKKQPVAFWCNPISGHNTLYWYLQNLGQGPELLIRYENEEAVDDSQLPKDRFSAERLKGVDSTLKIQPAELGDSAVYLCASSLGREYNEQFFGPGTRLTVL.